The rows below give T cell receptor beta chains drawn from one sample of a study of vaccination effects on CD4 cells after COVID-19. Their recognized antigens are unknown. Measured with immunoSEQ multiplex PCR; TCRdb has only the in-frame clones, and not every one. The sample includes 30,000 to 35,000 clones, approximately 78% of them seen just once. The specimen comprised CD4+ T cells from PBMCs cultured with a peptide pool, sampled before COVID-19 vaccination. The receptors originated from a human donor who had a prior SARS-CoV-2 infection. CDR3s include the opening cysteine and the closing phenylalanine or tryptophan. A D gene is named only where the DNA matches it firmly. Some rows have no size entry. The others give once, few or many, or a class for an expanded clone.

>NA|NA|16|TRBV5-1|TRBJ2-1
CASSLRVLGLWNEQFF
TGCGCCAGCAGCTTGAGGGTTTTGGGTTTGTGGAATGAGCAGTTCTTC
>TRBD1|NA|15|TRBV19|TRBJ1-2
CASSIAGTGDYGYTF
TGTGCCAGTAGTATAGCAGGGACAGGGGACTATGGCTACACCTTC
>NA|NA|15|TRBV18|TRBJ2-2
CASSRQPPNTGELFF
TGTGCCAGCTCACGCCAGCCGCCGAACACCGGGGAGCTGTTTTTT
>TRBD2|NA|17|TRBV4-2|TRBJ2-2
CASSQDPGLRVSGELFF
TGTGCCAGCAGCCAAGATCCGGGACTAAGGGTATCCGGGGAGCTGTTTTTT
>NA|NA|13|TRBV15|TRBJ2-5
CATGAGDMVTQYF
TGTGCCACCGGTGCCGGGGACATGGTGACCCAGTACTTC
>TRBD1|NA|17|TRBV4-2|TRBJ2-5
CASSQEGSRQGGETQYF
TGTGCCAGCAGCCAAGAAGGGAGCCGACAGGGTGGTGAGACCCAGTACTTC
>NA|few|13|TRBV29-1|TRBJ2-7
CSVRQEVSYEQYF
TGCAGCGTTAGACAGGAAGTCTCCTACGAGCAGTACTTC
>NA|NA|12|TRBV30|TRBJ1-6
CAWSRGTSPLHF
TGTGCCTGGAGTAGGGGGACCTCACCCCTCCACTTT
>NA|NA|13|TRBV6-6|TRBJ1-1
CASSNQGPGRAFF
TGTGCCAGCAGTAACCAGGGACCGGGTCGTGCTTTCTTT
>NA|NA|16|TRBV6-1|TRBJ1-2
CASSEVGGGWNYGYTF
TGTGCCAGCAGTGAAGTGGGAGGCGGGTGGAACTATGGCTACACCTTC
>NA|NA|16|TRBV7-6|TRBJ2-5
CASSLEPGRAQETQYF
TGTGCCAGCAGCTTAGAGCCTGGACGCGCACAAGAGACCCAGTACTTC
>NA|NA|15|TRBV19|TRBJ2-3
CASSKRLVGTDTQYF
TGTGCCAGTAGTAAACGCTTGGTGGGCACAGATACGCAGTATTTT
>TRBD1|NA|16|TRBV11-2|TRBJ2-5
CASSTHWDRGLETQYF
TGTGCCAGCAGCACTCATTGGGACAGGGGCCTAGAGACCCAGTACTTC
>NA|few|13|TRBV3-1/TRBV3-2|TRBJ2-7
CASSKNRVYEQYF
TGTGCCAGCAGCAAAAACAGGGTCTACGAGCAGTACTTC
>TRBD2|few|15|TRBV7-9|TRBJ2-5
CASSPAGTSVETQYF
TGTGCCAGCAGCCCGGCCGGGACTAGCGTTGAGACCCAGTACTTC
>NA|NA|13|TRBV11-3|TRBJ2-7
CASSNDETYEQYF
TGTGCCAGCAGCAACGACGAGACCTACGAGCAGTACTTC
>TRBD2|NA|15|TRBV29-1|TRBJ2-1
CSVRTSGGAEGEQFF
TGCAGCGTACGGACTAGCGGGGGGGCGGAGGGTGAGCAGTTCTTC
>TRBD2|NA|15|TRBV2|TRBJ2-1
CASSVISGGSNEQFF
TGTGCCAGCAGTGTTATTAGCGGGGGTAGCAATGAGCAGTTCTTC
>TRBD1|NA|16|TRBV27|TRBJ2-7
CASSPLGQGARYEQYF
TGTGCCAGCAGTCCGCTGGGACAGGGGGCGCGTTACGAGCAGTACTTC
>TRBD1|NA|15|TRBV19|TRBJ2-7
CASSPRDRGQDEQYF
TGTGCCAGTAGTCCGCGGGACAGGGGGCAAGACGAGCAGTACTTC
>NA|few|15|TRBV11-2|TRBJ2-7
CASSLEGAAAYEQYF
TGTGCCAGCAGCTTAGAAGGTGCGGCGGCATACGAGCAGTACTTC
>NA|few|15|TRBV3-1/TRBV3-2|TRBJ1-2
CASSQTSLGQIGYTF
TGTGCCAGCAGCCAAACAAGCTTAGGACAGATCGGCTACACCTTC
>TRBD1|NA|15|TRBV9|TRBJ1-6
CASSFGQGYNSPLHF
TGTGCCAGCAGCTTCGGACAGGGGTATAATTCACCCCTCCACTTT
>NA|few|14|TRBV10-3|TRBJ1-1
CAISESRLDTEAFF
TGTGCCATCAGTGAGTCTAGGTTGGACACTGAAGCTTTCTTT
>NA|NA|16|TRBV19|TRBJ2-2
CASIKQWGANTGELFF
TGTGCCAGTATTAAACAGTGGGGCGCGAACACCGGGGAGCTGTTTTTT
>NA|NA|16|TRBV2|TRBJ2-1
CASSGGVAVSYNEQFF
TGTGCCAGCAGTGGAGGCGTTGCGGTCTCCTACAATGAGCAGTTCTTC
>TRBD2|NA|14|TRBV29-1|TRBJ2-1
CSVDRPLLAGGQFF
TGCAGCGTTGACCGGCCGTTACTAGCGGGGGGGCAGTTCTTC
>NA|few|13|TRBV18|TRBJ2-2
CASSPPLDGELFF
TGTGCCAGCTCACCACCGCTTGACGGGGAGCTGTTTTTT
>NA|NA|15|TRBV2|TRBJ2-6
CASTKGPSGANVLTF
TGTGCCAGCACCAAAGGACCTTCTGGGGCCAACGTCCTGACTTTC
>TRBD2|NA|15|TRBV19|TRBJ2-1
CASSIGREMINEQFF
TGTGCCAGTAGTATAGGGCGGGAGATGATCAATGAGCAGTTCTTC
>TRBD2|NA|16|TRBV5-5|TRBJ2-3
CASSLRSGGVGDTQYF
TGTGCCAGCAGCTTGAGAAGCGGGGGCGTGGGAGATACGCAGTATTTT
>TRBD1|NA|15|TRBV6-5|TRBJ1-4
CASSRGQGANEKLFF
TGTGCCAGCAGTCGTGGACAGGGGGCTAATGAAAAACTGTTTTTT
>NA|NA|14|TRBV11-2|TRBJ2-1
CASSLGVRLSEQFF
TGTGCCAGCAGCTTAGGGGTCAGATTGTCTGAGCAGTTCTTC
>NA|few|14|TRBV27|TRBJ1-2
CASSFRVGGYGYTF
TGTGCCAGCAGTTTCCGTGTTGGGGGCTATGGCTACACCTTC
>TRBD1|NA|13|TRBV19|TRBJ2-1
CATSPRGYNEQFF
TGTGCCACCTCCCCCAGGGGGTACAATGAGCAGTTCTTC
>TRBD1|NA|15|TRBV30|TRBJ2-7
CAWSQGTGGTDEQYF
TGTGCCTGGAGTCAAGGGACAGGGGGCACGGACGAGCAGTACTTC
>NA|NA|19|TRBV6-2/TRBV6-3|TRBJ2-7
CASSYPLSRAITSNYEQYF
TGTGCCAGCAGTTACCCGCTAAGCCGGGCCATCACATCGAACTACGAGCAGTACTTC
>NA|NA|13|TRBV7-2|TRBJ1-5
CASSFEGGQPQHF
TGTGCCAGCAGCTTCGAGGGAGGGCAGCCCCAGCATTTT
>NA|NA|15|TRBV19|TRBJ2-1
CASSIGGQAYNEQFF
TGTGCCAGTAGTATCGGGGGACAAGCCTACAATGAGCAGTTCTTC
>NA|NA|13|TRBV29-1|TRBJ2-7
CSVVGPNPYEQYF
TGCAGCGTTGTGGGCCCTAACCCCTACGAGCAGTACTTC
>NA|few|11|TRBV18|TRBJ2-5
CASSLQETQYF
TGTGCCAGCTCACTACAAGAGACCCAGTACTTC
>NA|NA|15|TRBV20-1|TRBJ2-1
CSASHSHLPGEEQFF
TGCAGTGCTAGTCATTCCCACCTACCGGGGGAGGAGCAGTTCTTC
>TRBD1|NA|15|TRBV11-3|TRBJ2-7
CASSSGQGGSYEQYF
TGTGCCAGCAGCTCGGGACAGGGTGGTTCCTACGAGCAGTACTTC
>NA|few|12|TRBV11-3|TRBJ2-2
CASSLVPGELFF
TGTGCCAGCAGCTTAGTCCCCGGGGAGCTGTTTTTT
>NA|once|16|TRBV7-9|TRBJ1-1
CASSSFGGILITEAFF
TGTGCCAGCAGCTCCTTCGGAGGGATTCTGATAACTGAAGCTTTCTTT
>NA|few|14|TRBV7-9|TRBJ2-7
CASSLNIPGGEQYF
TGTGCCAGCAGCCTTAACATTCCAGGGGGGGAGCAGTACTTC
>NA|NA|14|TRBV3-1/TRBV3-2|TRBJ2-7
CASSQALGTYEQYF
TGTGCCAGCAGCCAAGCTCTAGGAACCTACGAGCAGTACTTC
>TRBD1|NA|17|TRBV19|TRBJ2-7
CASSADPRQGARYEQYF
TGTGCCAGTAGTGCAGATCCCAGACAGGGGGCGCGTTACGAGCAGTACTTC
>NA|NA|13|TRBV30|TRBJ2-7
CAWSVENPYEQYF
TGTGCCTGGAGTGTAGAGAACCCCTACGAGCAGTACTTC
>TRBD1|NA|16|TRBV27|TRBJ1-2
CASSLVQGEPNYGYTF
TGTGCCAGCAGTTTAGTACAGGGGGAACCTAACTATGGCTACACCTTC
>NA|NA|13|TRBV27|TRBJ2-1
CASTGLLYNEQFF
TGTGCCAGCACCGGACTCCTCTACAATGAGCAGTTCTTC
>TRBD1|once|15|TRBV5-1|TRBJ1-1
CASSGGQPVVTEAFF
TGCGCCAGCAGCGGGGGACAGCCGGTCGTCACTGAAGCTTTCTTT
>NA|few|15|TRBV5-6|TRBJ2-7
CASSLPGTPYGEQYF
TGTGCCAGCAGCTTGCCCGGGACGCCGTATGGCGAGCAGTACTTC
>NA|NA|13|TRBV7-2|TRBJ2-7
CASSLVSNYEQYF
TGTGCCAGCAGCTTAGTGTCTAACTACGAGCAGTACTTC
>TRBD1|few|12|TRBV30|TRBJ1-1
CACHRGNTEAFF
TGTGCCTGTCACAGGGGGAACACTGAAGCTTTCTTT
>NA|NA|13|TRBV6-5|TRBJ2-5
CASSYGNRETQYF
TGTGCCAGCAGTTACGGGAACCGGGAGACCCAGTACTTC
>NA|NA|12|TRBV2|TRBJ2-5
CASSVSRETQYF
TGTGCCAGCAGTGTTAGCCGGGAGACCCAGTACTTC